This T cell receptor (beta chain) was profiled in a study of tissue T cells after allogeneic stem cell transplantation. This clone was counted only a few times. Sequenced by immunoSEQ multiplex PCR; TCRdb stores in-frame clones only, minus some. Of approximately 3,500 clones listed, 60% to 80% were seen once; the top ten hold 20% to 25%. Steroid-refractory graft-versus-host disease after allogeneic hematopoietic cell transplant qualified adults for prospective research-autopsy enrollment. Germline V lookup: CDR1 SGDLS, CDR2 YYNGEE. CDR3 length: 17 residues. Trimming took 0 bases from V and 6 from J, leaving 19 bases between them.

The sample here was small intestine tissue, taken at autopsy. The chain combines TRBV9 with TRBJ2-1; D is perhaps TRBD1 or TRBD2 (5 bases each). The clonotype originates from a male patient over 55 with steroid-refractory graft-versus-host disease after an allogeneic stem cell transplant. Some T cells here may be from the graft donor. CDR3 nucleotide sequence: TGTGCCAGCAGCGTAGGATTCGGGACCCACAGTGGCAATGAGCAGTTCTTC. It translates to CASSVGFGTHSGNEQFF.